This T cell receptor (beta chain) came from a study of blood T cell repertoires in COVID-19. Study context: From the United States, Italy and Spain came samples of acute and convalescent COVID-19. Nucleic acid was either cDNA or gDNA, and it came from T cells, B-cell-depleted T cells, or PBMCs.

Authors' analysis steps: Amplification from reference gene primers served as the basis for estimated nucleated cell counts. Using immunoSEQ multiplex PCR, the repertoire was profiled, and TCRdb retains in-frame clones only, with some absent. Clone size and the V and J calls come from that table; the DNA yielded D and trimming. The profile covers around 92,000 clones, with 65% to 85% appearing a single time and roughly 28% taken by the ten largest. The germline gives CDR1 SGHRS, CDR2 YFSETQ. This CDR3 spans 20 amino acids. V gave up 5 bases and J gave up 4 bases; unmatched junction bases: 16. Sequencing used peripheral blood. The clonotype comes from an elderly woman with acute or convalescent COVID-19. This sequence joins TRBV5-1 and TRBJ2-3; 16 bases match TRBD2. The CDR3 DNA reads as TGCGCCAGCAGTCCGGGACTAGCGGGAGGGGACCACGGGCACCCAGATACGCAGTATTTT. It translates to CASSPGLAGGDHGHPDTQYF.